The rows below give T cell receptor beta chains drawn from one sample of a study of shared T cell receptors in the human thymus. Sequencing was performed with immunoSEQ multiplex PCR; in TCRdb, only in-frame clones are kept and a portion is missing. The sample holds about 540,000 clones, approximately 80% seen once. These same records also appear under a second study, on human thymus T cells.

Sequenced input: thymocytes. These TCRs come from a boy younger than two with a congenital heart defect. Both conserved end residues are part of each CDR3.

v_gene,j_gene,CDR3aa
TRBV7-2,TRBJ2-2,CASSPNPGGPDTGELFF
TRBV7-2,TRBJ1-3,CASSCRGPGNTIYF
TRBV6-5,TRBJ2-1,CASSSPRGGDNEQFF
TRBV7-9,TRBJ2-1,CASSPNPSGYNEQFF
TRBV6-1,TRBJ1-2,CASSYVRDRDYGYTF
TRBV4-1,TRBJ2-6,CASSHGTSGWGANVLTF
TRBV7-8,TRBJ2-1,CASSLARTSGSGSYNEQFF
TRBV9,TRBJ2-3,CASSVEVSGSADTQYF
TRBV10-3,TRBJ1-2,CAIRDRGSDGYTF
TRBV6-5,TRBJ2-1,CASSYGGPMGNEQFF
TRBV11-1,TRBJ1-1,CASSSTDRGLKSTEAFF
TRBV27,TRBJ1-2,CASSFSTGYRYGYTF
TRBV4-3,TRBJ2-7,CASSHGLAGESYEQYF
TRBV7-8,TRBJ1-2,CASSLAPTGLDYTF
TRBV18,TRBJ2-5,CASSPGLTGETQYF
TRBV7-6,TRBJ1-2,CASSSWTGHPYSYGYTF
TRBV18,TRBJ2-7,CASSPPGQPYEQYF
TRBV7-2,TRBJ2-7,CASSSSSGREYEQYF
TRBV7-9,TRBJ2-1,CASSLRTALGEQFF
TRBV4-1,TRBJ1-5,CASSRREGQPQHF
TRBV12-5,TRBJ2-1,CARREGYNEQFF
TRBV4-3,TRBJ2-7,CASSRHSGGYEQYF
TRBV2,TRBJ2-5,CASSEIGTSRPGTQYF
TRBV7-6,TRBJ2-7,CASSRWGHIFYGRQYF
TRBV13,TRBJ2-2,CASSLGWLGQRAGELFF
TRBV11-2,TRBJ2-1,CASSSGLAANSYNEQFF
TRBV10-3,TRBJ1-1,CAIGQLNTEAFF